This TCR beta chain was profiled in a study of blood T cells in healthy people across ages. This clonotype was picked up a small number of times. This CDR3 is built from 14 residues. With V trimmed by 3 bases and J by 6 bases, 6 bases remained unmatched. CDR1 is SGHAT, CDR2 FQNNGV, per germline. Primed by a sample-barcoded 5' primer and a J-beta primer mix, a second PCR proceeded for 7 to 11 cycles. Any given sample supplied a minimum of 3 million CDR3-containing paired-end reads. TCRdb independently ran MiXCR on the 5' RACE reads; one entry per CDR3 protein. The sample carries 600,000 to 650,000 distinct CDR3 sequences, around three fifths recorded once.

The receptor was derived from a man in his 60s in good health. The gene calls are TRBV11-2 and TRBJ2-5; 8 bases map to TRBD2. Sequenced input: blood. CDR3 DNA sequence: TGTGCCAGCAGCTTTCCCGGGGGGGGGAAGACCCAGTACTTC. It codes for CASSFPGGGKTQYF.